The present entry profiles one T cell receptor beta chain with its context. This CDR3 has 12 residues. V was shortened by 1 base and J by 6 bases, with 6 bases between the two germline ends. Germline V CDR1 and CDR2: KGHSH, LQKENI. In the source study's methods: The assay estimated nucleated cells by amplifying reference gene primers. TCRdb's table, derived via immunoSEQ multiplex PCR, lists solely in-frame clones and lacks some. V and J calls and clone size come straight from that table; D and trimming were deduced from the DNA. The sample carries some 110,000 clones, more than 85% recorded once. Seattle patients were enrolled during active infection and followed longitudinally. These data belong to a study of blood T cell repertoires in COVID-19. Study summary: There were acute and convalescent COVID-19 samples, and they came from the United States, Italy and Spain.

V is TRBV18 and J is TRBJ1-1; D possibly corresponds to TRBD1 (6 bases). The receptor was isolated from a man aged 50-60 years with COVID-19, enrolled during active disease. The sample was peripheral blood. The CDR3 is CASSPQGAEAFF. The CDR3 DNA reads as TGTGCCAGCTCACCACAGGGGGCTGAAGCTTTCTTT.